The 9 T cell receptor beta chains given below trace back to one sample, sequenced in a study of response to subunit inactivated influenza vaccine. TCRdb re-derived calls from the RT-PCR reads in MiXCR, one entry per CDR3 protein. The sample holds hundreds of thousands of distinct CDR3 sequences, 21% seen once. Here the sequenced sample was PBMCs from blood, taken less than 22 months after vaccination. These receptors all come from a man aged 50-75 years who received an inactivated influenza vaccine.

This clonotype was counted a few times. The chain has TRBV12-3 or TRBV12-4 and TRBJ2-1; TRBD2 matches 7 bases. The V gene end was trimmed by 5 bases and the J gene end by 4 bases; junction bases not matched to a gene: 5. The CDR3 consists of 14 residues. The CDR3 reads CASSPSGQYNEQFF. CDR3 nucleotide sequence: TGTGCCAGCAGTCCTAGCGGTCAATACAATGAGCAGTTCTTC.

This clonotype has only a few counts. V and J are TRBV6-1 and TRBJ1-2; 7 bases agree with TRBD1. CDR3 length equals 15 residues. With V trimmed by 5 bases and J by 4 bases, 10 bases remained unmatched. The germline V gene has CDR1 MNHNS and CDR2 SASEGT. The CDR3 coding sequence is TGTGCCAGCAGTCAAGACAGGGCGAGAGGCTATGGCTACACCTTC. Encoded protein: CASSQDRARGYGYTF.

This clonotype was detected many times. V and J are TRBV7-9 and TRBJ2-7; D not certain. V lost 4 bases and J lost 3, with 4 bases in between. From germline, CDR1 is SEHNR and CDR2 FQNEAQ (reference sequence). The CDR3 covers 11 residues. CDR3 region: CASSSFYEQYF. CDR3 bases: TGTGCCAGCAGCTCCTTCTACGAGCAGTACTTC.

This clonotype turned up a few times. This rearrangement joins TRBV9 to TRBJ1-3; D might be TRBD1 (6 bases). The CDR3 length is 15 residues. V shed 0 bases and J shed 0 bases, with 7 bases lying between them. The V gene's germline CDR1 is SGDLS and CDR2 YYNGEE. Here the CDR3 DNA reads TGTGCCAGCAGCGTAGCAGGGGTCTCTGGAAACACCATATATTTT. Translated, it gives CASSVAGVSGNTIYF.

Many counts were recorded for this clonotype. The CDR3 protein is CASSSSNYGYTF. CDR3 DNA: TGTGCCAGCAGTTCGTCTAACTATGGCTACACCTTC. This sequence joins TRBV12-3 or TRBV12-4 and TRBJ1-2, with D unclear. The CDR3 covers 12 residues. Trimming shortened V by 4 bases and J by 0 bases, and 3 bases separated the two germline ends.

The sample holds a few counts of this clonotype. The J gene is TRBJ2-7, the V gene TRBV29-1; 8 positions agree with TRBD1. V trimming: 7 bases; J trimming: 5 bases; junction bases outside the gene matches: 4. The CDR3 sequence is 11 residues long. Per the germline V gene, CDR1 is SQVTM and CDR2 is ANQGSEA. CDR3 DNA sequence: TGCAGCGCTCAGACAGGGGACGAGCAGTACTTC. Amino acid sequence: CSAQTGDEQYF.

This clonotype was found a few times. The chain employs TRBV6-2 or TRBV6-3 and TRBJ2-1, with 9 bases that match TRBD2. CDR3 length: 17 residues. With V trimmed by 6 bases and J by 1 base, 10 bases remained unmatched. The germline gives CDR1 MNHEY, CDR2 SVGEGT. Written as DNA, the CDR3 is TGTGCCAGCAGACCTCTAGCGGGACGCTCTTCCTACAATGAGCAGTTCTTC. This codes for CASRPLAGRSSYNEQFF.

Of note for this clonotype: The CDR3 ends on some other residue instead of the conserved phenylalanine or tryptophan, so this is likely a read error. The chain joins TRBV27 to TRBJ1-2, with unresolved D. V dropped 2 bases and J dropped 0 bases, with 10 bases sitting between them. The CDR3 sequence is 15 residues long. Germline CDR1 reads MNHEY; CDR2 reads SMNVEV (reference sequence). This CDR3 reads CASSLLGDANYGYTY. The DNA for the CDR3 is TGTGCCAGCAGTTTACTTGGGGATGCTAACTATGGCTACACCTAC.

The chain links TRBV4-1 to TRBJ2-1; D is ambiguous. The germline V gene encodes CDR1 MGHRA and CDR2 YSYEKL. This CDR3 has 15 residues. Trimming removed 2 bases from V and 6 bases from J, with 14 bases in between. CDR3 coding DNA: TGCGCCAGCAGCCAAACCTGGAGTACGCTCAATGAGCAGTTCTTC. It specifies CASSQTWSTLNEQFF.